One sample yielded the 17 T cell receptor beta chains listed below, sequenced in a study of blood T cell repertoires in COVID-19. Sequencing was performed with immunoSEQ multiplex PCR; in TCRdb, only in-frame clones are kept and a portion is missing. The sample consists of 230,000 or so clones, approximately 90% of them appearing once. Sequenced input: PBMCs or T cells enriched from blood (not recorded which). Receptor source: a woman between 40 and 50 years old with acute COVID-19.

The chain couples TRBV5-1 to TRBJ2-3; 9 bases agree with TRBD2. Germline values: CDR1 SGHRS, CDR2 YFSETQ. The CDR3 is made up of 16 amino acids. V shed 5 bases and J 9 bases; nucleotides not matched to a gene: 16. The CDR3 loop is CASSLRSGGPPETQYF. For the CDR3, the DNA is TGCGCCAGCAGTCTCCGCAGCGGGGGGCCCCCTGAGACGCAGTATTTT.

The chain couples TRBV3-1 (or the pseudogene TRBV3-2) to TRBJ2-2; TRBD1 aligns across 7 bases. The germline V gene encodes CDR1 LGHDT and CDR2 YNNKEL (reference sequence). V shed 2 bases and J 0 bases; nucleotides not matched to a gene: 6. The CDR3 runs to 17 residues. The CDR3 loop is CASSQPSGTANTGELFF. The CDR3 DNA is TGTGCCAGCAGCCAACCGAGTGGGACAGCGAACACCGGGGAGCTGTTTTTT.

This chain links TRBV12-3 or TRBV12-4 with TRBJ1-1, with TRBD1 identical over 7 bases. Trimming at V came to 6 bases and at J to 9 bases, leaving 10 bases not matched to a gene. The CDR3 covers 13 residues. CDR3 loop: CASSPDRRKQAFF. DNA of the CDR3: TGTGCCAGCAGCCCGGACAGGAGAAAACAAGCTTTCTTT.

The CDR3 sequence is CASSLTTGQGGYTF. CDR3 in DNA: TGTGCCAGCAGCTTAACGACAGGGCAAGGTGGCTACACCTTC. The chain has TRBV5-5 and TRBJ1-2; 7 nucleotides agree with TRBD1. V gave up 2 bases and J gave up 7 bases; unmatched junction bases: 8. The CDR3 is 14 amino acids. Germline loops: CDR1 SGHKS, CDR2 YYEKEE (reference sequence).

This chain joins TRBV3-1 (or the pseudogene TRBV3-2) and TRBJ1-1, with D unclear. The CDR3 totals 13 residues. V gave up 6 bases and J gave up 1 base, with 9 bases separating them. The germline V gene encodes CDR1 LGHDT and CDR2 YNNKEL (reference sequence). The CDR3 region is CASRRTTNTEAFF. In DNA form, the CDR3 reads TGTGCCAGCAGGCGAACTACGAACACTGAAGCTTTCTTT.

The chain is built from TRBV4-3 and TRBJ2-1; TRBD2 matches 8 bases. The germline gives CDR1 LGHNA, CDR2 YSLEER. This CDR3 has 19 residues. Trimming took 0 bases from V and 0 from J; bases not matched to a gene: 10. The CDR3 sequence is CASSQDWGGGPSSYNEQFF. The CDR3 bases are TGCGCCAGCAGCCAAGATTGGGGCGGGGGGCCGAGCTCCTACAATGAGCAGTTCTTC.

In its sample, this clone was seen once. This chain's CDR3 is CASSLGSGAGTDTQYF. The CDR3 nucleotides are TGTGCCAGCAGCCTAGGGTCTGGGGCTGGCACAGATACGCAGTATTTT. V is TRBV7-2 and J is TRBJ2-3; TRBD1 might be the D (5 bases). This CDR3 is 16 amino acids long. Looked up from germline, CDR1 is SGHTA and CDR2 is FQGNSA. Trimming removed 5 bases at V and 1 base at J, with 16 bases between. The full variable domain, with the rest looked up from reference TRBV7-2 and TRBJ2-3, is GAGVSQSPSNKVTEKGKDVELRCDPISGHTALYWYRQSLGQGLEFLIYFQGNSAPDKSGLPSDRFSAERTGGSVSTLTIQRTQQEDSAVYLCASSLGSGAGTDTQYFGPGTRLTVL.

Only a few counts were recorded for this clone. The J gene is TRBJ1-1, the V gene TRBV19; D gene uncertain. The CDR3 loop spans 13 amino acids. Trimming cost V 4 bases and J 2 bases, with 8 bases left between them. The germline CDR1 and CDR2 sequences are LNHDA and SQIVND (reference sequence). The CDR3 DNA is TGTGCCAGTAGTAGTGTGGGCAACACTGAAGCTTTCTTT. Its translation: CASSSVGNTEAFF.

The chain joins TRBV7-3 to TRBJ1-1; weak D call: TRBD1 (6 bases). The CDR3 sequence is 15 residues long. From germline, CDR1 is SGHTA and CDR2 FQGTGA. V gave up 0 bases and J gave up 1 base, with 9 bases separating them. The CDR3 spells CASSLTGGPNTEAFF. DNA for the CDR3: TGTGCCAGCAGCTTAACGGGGGGGCCGAACACTGAAGCTTTCTTT. Full variable domain (missing parts from reference TRBV7-3 and TRBJ1-1): GAGVSQTPSNKVTEKGKYVELRCDPISGHTALYWYRQSLGQGPEFLIYFQGTGAADDSGLPNDRFFAVRPEGSVSTLKIQRTERGDSAVYLCASSLTGGPNTEAFFGQGTRLTVV.

The chain couples TRBV7-8 to TRBJ1-2; tentative D call: TRBD1 (6 bases). The germline V gene encodes CDR1 SGHVS and CDR2 FQNEAQ. The CDR3 spans 14 residues. Trimming stripped 5 bases from V and 10 bases from J, with 20 bases between. CDR3 in amino acids: CASSPRTVRSDYTF. The CDR3 nucleotides read TGTGCCAGCAGCCCCCGGACAGTGAGAAGCGACTACACCTTC.

This chain links TRBV13 with TRBJ1-1; 7 nucleotides line up with TRBD1. From germline, CDR1 is PRHDT and CDR2 FYEKMQ (reference sequence). This CDR3 is built from 16 residues. J lost 0 bases, V lost 5 bases, and 9 bases had no gene match. The CDR3 region has the DNA TGTGCCAGCAGCACCCCGACAGGGTTCTTGAACACTGAAGCTTTCTTT. Its protein product is CASSTPTGFLNTEAFF.

This chain connects TRBV5-1 to TRBJ1-2; D is ambiguous. V lost 1 base and J lost 4, with 8 bases in between. The CDR3 contains 13 residues. The germline gives CDR1 SGHRS, CDR2 YFSETQ. CDR3 loop: CASSLSLTYGYTF. The CDR3 DNA reads TGCGCCAGCAGCTTGTCCCTAACCTATGGCTACACCTTC.

This chain's CDR3 is CAWKTGFKKEAFF. The CDR3 bases are TGTGCCTGGAAGACAGGGTTTAAAAAGGAAGCTTTCTTT. V and J are TRBV30 and TRBJ1-1; 7 nucleotides line up with TRBD1. The CDR3 totals 13 residues. CDR1 is GTSNPN and CDR2 is SVGIG in the germline V gene (reference sequence). The junction had 10 bases not matched to a gene; V was cut back by 4 bases and J by 8 bases.

Notes on this clone: The germline gene is not matched at one end of the junction; a read error may be the cause. The DNA of the CDR3 is TGCGCCACCAGCGGGGGCCTAAGCACAGATACGCAGTATTTT. Its protein is CATSGGLSTDTQYF. The chain recombines TRBV5-1 with TRBJ2-3, with TRBD2 identical over 8 bases. This CDR3 comprises 14 residues. CDR1 and CDR2 from the germline V gene are SGHRS and YFSETQ.

The chain employs TRBV27 and TRBJ2-7, with 8 bases fitting TRBD2. Germline V CDR1 and CDR2: MNHEY, SMNVEV (reference sequence). The V segment lost 0 bases and the J segment 5 bases; nucleotides outside the gene matches: 9. CDR3 length: 16 amino acids. The CDR3 sequence is CASSLSRGAPYDEQYF. CDR3 in DNA: TGTGCCAGCAGTTTATCGCGGGGGGCCCCCTACGACGAGCAGTACTTC.

This clone has only one observation. V gene TRBV9 combines with J gene TRBJ2-5, with TRBD1 as a possible D gene (6 bases). The V end lost 3 bases, the J end lost 9 bases, and 15 bases lay between the germline ends. CDR3 size: 13 residues. In germline, CDR1 is SGDLS, CDR2 YYNGEE. CDR3 sequence: CASSETGIGSQYF. The CDR3, as DNA: TGTGCCAGCAGCGAAACAGGGATTGGGTCCCAGTACTTC.

This chain connects TRBV3-1 (or the pseudogene TRBV3-2) to TRBJ1-6; 8 positions match TRBD1. This CDR3 contains 16 residues. With V trimmed by 1 base and J by 10 bases, 9 bases remained unmatched. CDR1 is LGHDT and CDR2 is YNNKEL in the germline V gene (reference sequence). CDR3 coding DNA: TGTGCCAGCAGCCAAGCTCACAGGGGGGTTAGATCACCCCTCCACTTT. The encoded protein is CASSQAHRGVRSPLHF.